The rows below give T cell receptor beta chains drawn from one sample of a study of T cells in Graves' hyperthyroidism and ophthalmopathy. TCRdb fed the multiplex PCR reads into MiXCR, producing one record per CDR3 protein. The sample has roughly 630,000 distinct CDR3 sequences, approximately 15% seen once. Material for sequencing was blood. The receptors derive from a woman aged 25-40 years with Graves' hyperthyroidism. CDR3s include the opening cysteine and the closing phenylalanine or tryptophan. A D gene is named only where the DNA matches it firmly. A row's size may be missing; if present it is once, few, many or a size class.

size | D | J | V | CDR3 | DNA
many | - | TRBJ2-7 | TRBV6-1 | CASSYSPGRTYEQYF | TGTGCCAGCAGTTACTCTCCGGGGCGGACCTACGAGCAGTACTTC
- | - | TRBJ1-5 | TRBV6-1 | CASSTGRWSNQPQHF | TGTGCCAGCAGCACCGGACGGTGGAGCAATCAGCCCCAGCATTTT
- | TRBD1 | TRBJ1-5 | TRBV19 | CASSSLDRGVNQPQHF | TGTGCCAGTAGCAGCCTGGACAGGGGGGTCAATCAGCCCCAGCATTTT
- | TRBD2 | TRBJ2-2 | TRBV12-5 | CASGLVLREAGTGELFF | TGTGCTAGTGGTTTGGTACTGCGGGAGGCGGGGACCGGGGAGCTGTTTTTT
many | TRBD2 | TRBJ2-3 | TRBV20-1 | CSGRPGLAGAGDTQYF | TGCAGTGGGCGGCCGGGACTAGCGGGAGCGGGAGATACGCAGTATTTT
many | TRBD1 | TRBJ1-2 | TRBV28 | CASSLSGQGRGYTF | TGTGCCAGCAGTTTATCGGGACAGGGTCGGGGCTACACCTTC
many | - | TRBJ2-3 | TRBV11-1 | CASNSGADTQYF | TGTGCCAGCAACTCTGGGGCAGATACGCAGTATTTT
- | TRBD1 | TRBJ1-2 | TRBV6-2/TRBV6-3 | CASSYSNPVGGAYGYTF | TGTGCCAGCAGTTACTCGAACCCGGTAGGGGGCGCATATGGCTACACCTTC
many | - | TRBJ2-3 | TRBV15 | CATSRDWTDTQYF | TGTGCCACCAGCAGAGACTGGACAGATACGCAGTATTTT
many | - | TRBJ1-4 | TRBV5-1 | CASSLDGAGNEKLFF | TGCGCCAGCAGCTTGGATGGGGCGGGTAATGAAAAACTGTTTTTT
few | TRBD2 | TRBJ2-5 | TRBV18 | CASSPRLAGRETQYF | TGTGCCAGCTCACCCCGACTAGCGGGTCGGGAGACCCAGTACTTC
few | - | TRBJ2-2 | TRBV24-1 | CATSDPLVGGTGELFF | TGTGCCACCAGTGACCCACTAGTCGGTGGCACCGGGGAGCTGTTTTTT
many | TRBD2 | TRBJ2-1 | TRBV12-3/TRBV12-4 | CASSLAGGLEHEQFF | TGTGCCAGCAGTCTAGCGGGAGGGCTCGAGCATGAGCAGTTCTTC
few | - | TRBJ2-1 | TRBV20-1 | CSARGGAGRDEQFF | TGCAGTGCTAGGGGGGGGGCCGGTAGGGATGAGCAGTTCTTC
- | TRBD1 | TRBJ2-1 | TRBV6-1 | CASSRGTGNNEQFF | TGTGCCAGTTCTCGAGGGACAGGAAACAATGAGCAGTTCTTC
few | - | TRBJ2-3 | TRBV9 | CASSVGFSDTQYF | TGTGCCAGCAGCGTAGGATTTTCAGATACGCAGTATTTT
- | - | TRBJ2-7 | TRBV7-9 | CASSLDQGGSSYEQYF | TGTGCCAGCAGCTTAGATCAGGGAGGATCATCCTACGAGCAGTACTTC
few | TRBD2 | TRBJ2-2 | TRBV28 | CASSLLAGVAGTGELFF | TGTGCCAGCAGTCTCCTAGCGGGAGTTGCGGGCACCGGGGAGCTGTTTTTT
few | - | TRBJ1-1 | TRBV18 | CASSSLNPNTEAFF | TGTGCCAGCTCATCACTTAACCCGAACACTGAAGCTTTCTTT
- | TRBD1 | TRBJ2-7 | TRBV20-1 | CSARGTGRPEQYF | TGCAGTGCCCGTGGGACAGGGCGCCCGGAGCAGTACTTC
many | - | TRBJ2-3 | TRBV29-1 | CSVEGGRGFTDTQYF | TGCAGCGTTGAAGGGGGGCGGGGGTTCACAGATACGCAGTATTTT
few | TRBD2 | TRBJ2-2 | TRBV30 | CAWSVKREGRVGELFF | TGTGCCTGGAGTGTAAAGCGGGAGGGCCGTGTCGGGGAGCTGTTTTTT
few | TRBD2 | TRBJ2-3 | TRBV6-1 | CASKFTSGLTDTQYF | TGTGCCAGCAAGTTTACTAGCGGTCTCACAGATACGCAGTATTTT
many | TRBD2 | TRBJ2-1 | TRBV5-1 | CASSGGDAYNEQFF | TGCGCCAGCAGTGGGGGGGACGCCTACAATGAGCAGTTCTTC
few | TRBD2 | TRBJ2-1 | TRBV18 | CASSPGLADCNEQFF | TGTGCCAGCTCACCTGGCCTAGCGGACTGCAATGAGCAGTTCTTC
- | - | TRBJ2-5 | TRBV28 | CASSLLADGGRRTQYF | TGTGCCAGCAGTTTATTGGCCGATGGGGGGCGAAGGACCCAGTACTTC
- | - | TRBJ2-7 | TRBV20-1 | CSAALALAYEQYF | TGCAGTGCTGCACTAGCTCTGGCCTACGAGCAGTACTTC
- | - | TRBJ2-4 | TRBV18 | CASSLGLDPNKNIQYF | TGTGCCAGCTCGTTAGGACTTGATCCCAACAAAAACATTCAGTACTTC
few | TRBD1 | TRBJ2-1 | TRBV5-5 | CASSLGPGQYYNEQFF | TGTGCCAGCAGCTTGGGACCGGGACAGTATTACAATGAGCAGTTCTTC
many | TRBD1 | TRBJ1-1 | TRBV12-3/TRBV12-4 | CASSFRTGQMNTEAFF | TGTGCCAGCAGCTTCAGGACAGGGCAGATGAACACTGAAGCTTTCTTT
- | - | TRBJ2-7 | TRBV19 | CATTLGYEQYF | TGTGCCACCACATTAGGGTACGAGCAGTACTTC
few | TRBD2 | TRBJ2-2 | TRBV4-1 | CASSQDWFSGRTNTGELFF | TGCGCCAGCAGCCAAGATTGGTTTAGCGGGAGGACGAACACCGGGGAGCTGTTTTTT
many | TRBD1 | TRBJ1-5 | TRBV30 | CAWSVSGTVSQPQHF | TGTGCCTGGAGTGTATCAGGGACAGTTTCCCAGCCCCAGCATTTT
- | - | TRBJ2-3 | TRBV27 | CASSSRGSNTDTQYF | TGTGCCAGCAGTTCACGGGGCTCAAATACAGATACGCAGTATTTT
few | - | TRBJ1-5 | TRBV10-3 | CAISGGVRHSNQPQHF | TGTGCCATCAGTGGAGGGGTCAGACATAGCAATCAGCCCCAGCATTTT
many | TRBD2 | TRBJ2-3 | TRBV7-2 | CASSLGSGRSDTQYF | TGTGCCAGCAGCTTAGGGAGCGGGAGATCAGATACGCAGTATTTT
- | - | TRBJ2-7 | TRBV27 | CASSLSGLNSYEQYF | TGTGCCAGCAGTTTATCGGGGTTGAACTCCTACGAGCAGTACTTC
many | - | TRBJ2-7 | TRBV3-1 | CASSQDVRANEQYF | TGTGCCAGCAGCCAAGACGTCAGGGCCAACGAGCAGTACTTC
- | TRBD2 | TRBJ2-1 | TRBV27 | CASSPVSGNSYNEQFF | TGTGCCAGCAGTCCCGTTAGCGGGAACTCCTACAATGAGCAGTTCTTC
many | - | TRBJ2-3 | TRBV27 | CASSQFVTDTQYF | TGTGCCAGCAGCCAATTCGTCACAGATACGCAGTATTTT
- | - | TRBJ1-4 | TRBV27 | CASSRIGGRTEKLFF | TGTGCCAGCAGTCGGATAGGGGGGCGGACTGAAAAACTGTTTTTT
many | - | TRBJ2-7 | TRBV15 | CATSQRDGGYEQYF | TGTGCCACCAGCCAGCGCGACGGGGGCTACGAGCAGTACTTC
once | - | TRBJ2-7 | TRBV7-3 | CASSLVSFFLYEQYF | TGTGCCAGCAGCTTAGTTTCTTTTTTCCTCTACGAGCAGTACTTC
- | TRBD1 | TRBJ1-5 | TRBV10-3 | CAISDRGSDQPQHF | TGTGCCATCAGTGACAGGGGGTCCGATCAGCCCCAGCATTTT
few | TRBD1 | TRBJ1-4 | TRBV20-1 | CSARTVTGGRNEKLFF | TGCAGTGCTAGAACGGTTACAGGGGGTCGAAATGAAAAACTGTTTTTT
few | - | TRBJ2-2 | TRBV10-3 | CAIRPSSDGGTGELFF | TGTGCCATCAGGCCGTCGTCGGACGGGGGCACCGGGGAGCTGTTTTTT
- | - | TRBJ1-2 | TRBV7-6 | CASSLDSGFGYTF | TGTGCCAGCAGCTTAGATTCGGGGTTCGGCTACACCTTC
few | - | TRBJ1-5 | TRBV4-1 | CASSQAKEQPQHF | TGCGCCAGCAGCCAAGCGAAGGAGCAGCCCCAGCATTTT
few | TRBD1 | TRBJ2-5 | TRBV6-1 | CASSAGTGVGETQYF | TGTGCCAGCAGTGCCGGGACAGGGGTGGGAGAGACCCAGTACTTC
many | - | TRBJ2-7 | TRBV6-5 | CASSYAGYEQYF | TGTGCCAGCAGTTACGCAGGATACGAGCAGTACTTC
- | - | TRBJ1-2 | TRBV7-6 | CASSLGHGYGYTF | TGTGCCAGCAGCTTAGGACACGGCTATGGCTACACCTTC
many | TRBD2 | TRBJ2-3 | TRBV11-2 | CASSWGLDADTQYF | TGTGCCAGCAGCTGGGGACTAGATGCTGATACGCAGTATTTT